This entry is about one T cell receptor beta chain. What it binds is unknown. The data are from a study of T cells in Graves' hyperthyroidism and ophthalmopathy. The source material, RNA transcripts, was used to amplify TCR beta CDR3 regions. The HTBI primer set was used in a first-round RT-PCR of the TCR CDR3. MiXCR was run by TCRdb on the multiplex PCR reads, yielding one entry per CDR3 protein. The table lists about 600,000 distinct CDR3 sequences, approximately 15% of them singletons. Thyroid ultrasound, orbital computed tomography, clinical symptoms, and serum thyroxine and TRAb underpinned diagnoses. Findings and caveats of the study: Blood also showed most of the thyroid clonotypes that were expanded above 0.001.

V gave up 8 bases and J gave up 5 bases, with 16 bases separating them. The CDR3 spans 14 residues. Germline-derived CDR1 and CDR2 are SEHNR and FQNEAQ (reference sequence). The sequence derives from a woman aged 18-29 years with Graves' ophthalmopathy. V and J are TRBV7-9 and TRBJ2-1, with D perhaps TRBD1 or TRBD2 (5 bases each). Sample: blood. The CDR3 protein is CASLSGGRNNEQFF. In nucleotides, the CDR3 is TGTGCCAGCTTGAGTGGGGGAAGGAACAATGAGCAGTTCTTC.